These 24 T cell receptor beta chains originate from one sample sequenced in a study of T-cell reconstitution after alpha-beta-depleted transplantation in children. Preparation of the TCRbeta library used unique molecular identifiers. MiXCR, applied by TCRdb to the PCR reads, yields one record per CDR3 protein. This table holds nearly 550,000 distinct CDR3 sequences, about 18% found once. The sequencing here drew on PBMCs from the stem cell graft donor, taken from the stem cell graft. Receptors originate from a human donor who donated a stem cell graft to a child with acute lymphoblastic leukemia.

Notes on this clonotype: An end of the junction differs from the germline gene, which may be a read error. This chain links TRBV19 with TRBJ2-1, with 11 bases matching TRBD2. CDR1 is LNHDA, CDR2 SQIVND, per germline (reference sequence). This CDR3 spans 14 amino acids. The CDR3 region is CASSIAGGPSEQFF. The CDR3 region has the DNA TGTGCCAGTAGCATAGCGGGAGGGCCTAGTGAGCAGTTCTTC.

V and J are TRBV5-1 and TRBJ2-5; no firm D call. Germline-derived CDR1 and CDR2 are SGHRS and YFSETQ. The CDR3 totals 15 residues. The V gene lost 3 bases and the J gene lost 5 bases, with 17 bases spanning the gap. CDR3 sequence: CASSSPTGVGETQYF. In DNA form, the CDR3 reads TGCGCCAGCAGCTCCCCGACGGGCGTGGGGGAGACCCAGTACTTC.

This clonotype was recorded at least ten times. The chain carries TRBV18 and TRBJ1-5, with D uncertain. Germline V CDR1 and CDR2: KGHSH, LQKENI. V shed 3 bases and J shed 2 bases, with 11 bases lying between them. The length of the CDR3 is 15 residues. CDR3 in amino acids: CASSPKMVRNQPQHF. The CDR3, as DNA: TGTGCCAGCTCACCGAAAATGGTTCGCAATCAGCCCCAGCATTTT.

This clonotype turned up a few times. The chain employs TRBV9 and TRBJ2-4, with 7 bases that match TRBD2. The CDR3 has 16 amino acids. Germline V lookup: CDR1 SGDLS, CDR2 YYNGEE. With 0 bases clipped from V and 2 bases from J, the junction kept 5 bases outside the gene matches. The CDR3 region is CASSVGSSGTKNIQYF. The CDR3 bases are TGTGCCAGCAGCGTAGGTTCCAGCGGGACCAAAAACATTCAGTACTTC.

The chain employs TRBV29-1 and TRBJ2-7; TRBD2 might be the D (5 bases). Germline V CDR1 and CDR2: SQVTM, ANQGSEA. The CDR3 contains 13 residues. Trimming removed 4 bases from V and 2 bases from J, with 12 bases in between. The CDR3 DNA reads as TGCAGCGTTGGGCCGGGGTACCCCTACGAGCAGTACTTC. As protein: CSVGPGYPYEQYF.

The CDR3: CASSTLLAGPNTGELFF. In DNA, the CDR3 is TGTGCCAGCAGTACCCTCCTAGCGGGCCCGAACACCGGGGAGCTGTTTTTT. This chain connects TRBV6-1 to TRBJ2-2, with 8 bases matching TRBD2. CDR3 length equals 17 residues. V was pared by 5 bases and J by 0 bases, with 8 bases of the junction left unmatched. Germline V gene lookup returns CDR1 MNHNS and CDR2 SASEGT.

This clonotype showed up just a few times. This sequence joins TRBV12-3 or TRBV12-4 and TRBJ2-1, with D possibly being TRBD1 or TRBD2 (5 bases each). This CDR3 is 11 amino acids long. V lost 7 bases and J 9 bases, leaving 10 bases between the germline ends. CDR3 sequence (DNA): TGTGCCAGCAACCCGGGACCTGAGCAGTTCTTC. Translation gives CASNPGPEQFF.

As concerns this clonotype: Relative to the germline gene, one junction end is altered; a read error may explain this. The chain employs TRBV6-1 and TRBJ2-3; tentatively, D is TRBD1 (6 bases). The germline V gene has CDR1 MNHNS and CDR2 SASEGT. The CDR3 length is 10 residues. The CDR3 reads CASRGDTQYF. The CDR3 nucleotides read TGTGCTAGCAGGGGAGATACGCAGTATTTT.

J is TRBJ2-1 and V is TRBV18; 10 nucleotides align to TRBD2. The CDR3 has 15 residues. J gave up 5 bases and V 1 base, and 2 bases lay outside the gene matches. In germline, CDR1 is KGHSH, CDR2 LQKENI. The CDR3 sequence is CASSPQGLADNEQFF. In DNA form, the CDR3 reads TGTGCCAGCTCACCACAAGGACTAGCGGACAATGAGCAGTTCTTC.

This clonotype was detected a few times. The chain employs TRBV3-1 and TRBJ1-1; no clear D gene. V gave up 3 bases and J gave up 1 base, with 6 bases separating them. Germline CDR1 is LGHDT and CDR2 is YNNKEL (reference sequence). This CDR3 has 13 amino acids. CDR3 in amino acids: CASSHGPNTEAFF. The DNA for the CDR3 is TGTGCCAGCAGCCACGGCCCGAACACTGAAGCTTTCTTT.

The V gene is TRBV7-2, the J gene TRBJ2-4, with 11 bases aligning to TRBD2. Germline CDR1 and CDR2: SGHTA and FQGNSA. Trimming cost V 5 bases and J 12 bases; bases outside gene matches: 15. This CDR3 spans 16 amino acids. The CDR3: CASSPRGGLAGGTQYF. DNA of the CDR3: TGTGCCAGCAGCCCTAGGGGGGGGCTAGCGGGAGGAACTCAGTACTTC. Filled out from reference TRBV7-2 and TRBJ2-4, the complete variable domain reads GAGVSQSPSNKVTEKGKDVELRCDPISGHTALYWYRQSLGQGLEFLIYFQGNSAPDKSGLPSDRFSAERTGGSVSTLTIQRTQQEDSAVYLCASSPRGGLAGGTQYFGAGTRLSVL.

The rearrangement joins TRBV12-3 or TRBV12-4 to TRBJ1-3; D is ambiguous. The V gene lost 5 bases and the J gene lost 10 bases, with 9 bases spanning the gap. This CDR3 has 11 residues. The CDR3 DNA sequence: TGTGCCAGCAGTCCCCTCCCAACCATATATTTT. Protein sequence: CASSPLPTIYF.

The gene calls are TRBV20-1 and TRBJ1-4; 10 bases fit TRBD1. This CDR3 is 13 amino acids long. V was pared by 5 bases and J by 10 bases, with 7 bases of the junction left unmatched. CDR1 DFQATT and CDR2 SNEGSKA come from the germline V gene (reference sequence). The CDR3 coding sequence is TGCAGTGCTGGGACAGGGGCGGTTGCAAAACTGTTTTTT. Translating it yields CSAGTGAVAKLFF.

This clonotype was found a few times. The rearrangement joins TRBV29-1 to TRBJ1-2; D is ambiguous. From germline, CDR1 is SQVTM and CDR2 ANQGSEA. The V and J ends lost 1 base and 4 bases respectively, with 10 bases between them. CDR3 length: 13 residues. The CDR3 region has the DNA TGCAGCGTTGAAGTTCCATACAGCTATGGCTACACCTTC. Its protein product is CSVEVPYSYGYTF.

This sequence joins TRBV4-2 and TRBJ2-1; maybe TRBD1 (5 bases). Germline V gene data show CDR1 as LGHNA and CDR2 as YNFKEQ. V lost 10 bases and J 8 bases, leaving 24 bases between the germline ends. This CDR3 comprises 15 residues. CDR3 in DNA: TGTGCCATGAGCCGTCTATCCAGGGCTCGGGATGAGCAGTTCTTC. This encodes CAMSRLSRARDEQFF.

The rearrangement joins TRBV4-1 to TRBJ1-5; tentative D call: TRBD1 (5 bases). Germline-derived CDR1 and CDR2 are MGHRA and YSYEKL. Trimming took 1 base from V and 0 from J, leaving 10 bases between them. CDR3 length: 16 amino acids. In DNA, the CDR3 is TGCGCCAGCAGCCAAGGACAGATCTATAGCAATCAGCCCCAGCATTTT. Translated: CASSQGQIYSNQPQHF.

This chain joins TRBV25-1 and TRBJ1-5; D not resolved. V was clipped by 1 base and J by 6 bases, with 10 bases between them. CDR1 is MGHDK and CDR2 is SYGVNS in the germline V gene. This CDR3 spans 14 amino acids. CDR3 residues: CASSEWTRLQPQHF. CDR3 in DNA: TGTGCCAGCAGTGAATGGACGAGGCTTCAGCCCCAGCATTTT.

The table lists this clonotype with a few counts. The chain uses TRBV5-1 and TRBJ2-5; D is unresolved. From germline, CDR1 is SGHRS and CDR2 YFSETQ. The germline V and J ends were trimmed by 4 bases and 1 base, with 8 bases remaining between them. The CDR3 totals 13 residues. For the CDR3, the DNA is TGCGCCAGCAGCAGGACGGTCCAAGAGACCCAGTACTTC. This translates into CASSRTVQETQYF.

This clonotype has only a few counts. V and J are TRBV6-2 or TRBV6-3 and TRBJ2-5; 9 nucleotides line up with TRBD2. Germline-derived CDR1 and CDR2 are MNHEY and SVGEGT. The trim removed 3 bases at V and 5 bases at J, leaving 10 bases unmatched. This CDR3 contains 16 residues. CDR3 amino acids: CASSYEREDLGETQYF. As DNA, the CDR3 is TGTGCCAGCAGTTATGAGCGGGAGGACCTTGGGGAGACCCAGTACTTC.

The rearrangement links TRBV7-2 to TRBJ2-7, with TRBD2 identical over 11 bases. The CDR3 spans 14 residues. J was trimmed by 6 bases and V by 3 bases; bases with no gene match: 4. Per the germline V gene, CDR1 is SGHTA and CDR2 is FQGNSA. The CDR3 protein is CASSFMGLAVEQYF. The DNA for the CDR3 is TGTGCCAGCAGCTTCATGGGACTAGCGGTCGAGCAGTACTTC.

This clonotype showed up just a few times. DNA of the CDR3: TGTGCCAGCAGCCTGGTTACGATCTATGGCTACACCTTC. The encoded protein is CASSLVTIYGYTF. The chain uses TRBV14 and TRBJ1-2; D gene uncertain. Germline CDR1 is SGHDN and CDR2 is FVKESK. The CDR3 is 13 amino acids. V dropped 4 bases and J dropped 4 bases, with 10 bases sitting between them.

This clonotype was detected many times. The V call is TRBV12-3 or TRBV12-4, the J call TRBJ2-1; D possibly uses TRBD1 or TRBD2 (5 bases each). Trimming took 5 bases from V and 7 from J, leaving 15 bases between them. The CDR3 totals 14 residues. The CDR3 region has the DNA TGTGCCAGCAGTCCGGGGACCATGGGAAATGAGCAGTTCTTC. Its protein is CASSPGTMGNEQFF.

The chain joins TRBV29-1 to TRBJ2-1; D is unresolved. V lost 4 bases and J 0 bases, leaving 10 bases between the germline ends. This CDR3 spans 14 amino acids. The germline V gene encodes CDR1 SQVTM and CDR2 ANQGSEA. CDR3 coding DNA: TGCAGCGTTGTACTTCTCAGCTCCTACAATGAGCAGTTCTTC. Translation: CSVVLLSSYNEQFF.

V and J are TRBV12-3 or TRBV12-4 and TRBJ2-1; D remains unclear. This CDR3 is built from 10 residues. Trimming removed 8 bases from V and 7 bases from J, with 6 bases in between. The DNA of the CDR3 is TGTGCCAGCGCAGCGAATGAGCAGTTCTTC. This codes for CASAANEQFF.